Below are 28 T cell receptor beta chains sequenced from a single sample in a study of identical twins. TCRdb reprocessed the 5' RACE reads with MiXCR, giving one entry per CDR3 protein. This repertoire shows 250,000 to 350,000 distinct CDR3 sequences, roughly 10% found once; its top ten account for about 7.1%. The sample was also linked to a second study, of yellow fever vaccine responses in identical twins.

Sequences were obtained from CD8+ T cells sorted from blood. These receptors came from a woman aged 18-29 years in good health.

V usage is TRBV28 and J usage is TRBJ2-7; possible D gene TRBD1, 5 bases. Trimming pared 5 bases from V and 0 bases from J, leaving 14 bases between. The CDR3 is made up of 15 amino acids. The germline V gene has CDR1 MDHEN and CDR2 SYDVKM. CDR3 in amino acids: CASSPIQVSSYEQYF. In DNA form, the CDR3 reads TGTGCCAGCAGTCCTATACAGGTATCCTCCTACGAGCAGTACTTC.

This clonotype was seen repeatedly, ten times or more. J is TRBJ2-2 and V is TRBV29-1, with 10 bases lining up with TRBD1. V lost 0 bases and J lost 4; bases outside the gene matches: 11. CDR3 length: 18 amino acids. The germline gives CDR1 SQVTM, CDR2 ANQGSEA. The CDR3 here is CSVEDPVGGQGFTGELFF. The CDR3 region has the DNA TGCAGCGTTGAAGATCCAGTGGGGGGACAGGGGTTCACCGGGGAGCTGTTTTTT.

This clonotype was counted only a few times. The CDR3 DNA reads as TGTGCCAGCAGCTCTCCGACCCCCCTATTGGTGAACACTGAAGCTTTCTTT. Protein sequence: CASSSPTPLLVNTEAFF. The genes are TRBV7-9 and TRBJ1-1; no firm D call. The CDR3 extends over 17 amino acids. The germline gives CDR1 SEHNR, CDR2 FQNEAQ (reference sequence). V shed 4 bases and J shed 0 bases, with 18 bases lying between them.

This clonotype showed up many times. J is TRBJ2-7 and V is TRBV14, with D possibly TRBD1 on 5 matching bases. V was shortened by 8 bases and J by 2 bases, with 7 bases between the two germline ends. Germline values: CDR1 SGHDN, CDR2 FVKESK. The length of the CDR3 is 11 residues. CDR3 residues: CASGRAYEQYF. Written as DNA, the CDR3 is TGTGCCAGCGGCAGGGCCTACGAGCAGTACTTC.

V is TRBV11-2 and J is TRBJ2-1; a weak D match, TRBD1 (5 bases). The V end lost 0 bases, the J end lost 0 bases, and 15 bases lay between the germline ends. The CDR3 covers 18 residues. The V gene's germline CDR1 is SGHAT and CDR2 FQNNGV. The CDR3 bases are TGTGCCAGCAGCTTAGATCATACAGGACACAGCTCCTACAATGAGCAGTTCTTC. Encoded protein: CASSLDHTGHSSYNEQFF.

The chain has TRBV4-3 and TRBJ2-6; D is possibly TRBD2 (5 bases). The V end was cut by 0 bases, the J end by 0 bases, with 12 bases between. Germline values: CDR1 LGHNA, CDR2 YSLEER. This CDR3 is 18 amino acids long. The CDR3, as DNA: TGCGCCAGCAGCCAAGATGTATCGGGGAGCTCTGGGGCCAACGTCCTGACTTTC. Its translation is CASSQDVSGSSGANVLTF.

In this sample, this clonotype turned up many times. The V and J genes are TRBV5-1 and TRBJ2-1, with 7 nucleotides matching TRBD1. The CDR3 contains 13 residues. J gave up 3 bases and V 5 bases, and 2 bases lay outside the gene matches. The V gene's germline CDR1 is SGHRS and CDR2 YFSETQ. CDR3 in amino acids: CASRRDSYNEQFF. The CDR3 DNA reads TGCGCCAGCAGACGGGACAGCTACAATGAGCAGTTCTTC.

The chain joins TRBV20-1 to TRBJ1-1; a possible D gene is TRBD1 (5 bases). This CDR3 comprises 14 residues. From germline, CDR1 is DFQATT and CDR2 SNEGSKA (reference sequence). Trimming pared 4 bases from V and 0 bases from J, leaving 12 bases between. In DNA form, the CDR3 reads TGCAGTGCTACAGGGTTCCTCATGAACACTGAAGCTTTCTTT. It specifies CSATGFLMNTEAFF.

This clonotype was observed many times. The J gene is TRBJ2-2, the V gene TRBV12-3 or TRBV12-4; D not certain. V lost 5 bases and J 4 bases, leaving 11 bases between the germline ends. The CDR3 loop spans 14 amino acids. CDR3 residues: CASSPHQFTGELFF. CDR3 nucleotide sequence: TGTGCCAGCAGTCCCCACCAGTTCACCGGGGAGCTGTTTTTT.

This clonotype occurred a few times. The chain employs TRBV20-1 and TRBJ2-7; D may be TRBD1 (6 bases). Germline lookup yields CDR1 DFQATT and CDR2 SNEGSKA (reference sequence). V shed 5 bases and J shed 4 bases, with 18 bases lying between them. CDR3 size: 14 residues. In DNA, the CDR3 is TGCAGTGCTCGAAGGACAGAGTCCCGTTACGAGCAGTACTTC. Translated, it gives CSARRTESRYEQYF.

This clonotype was observed many times. The V and J genes are TRBV27 and TRBJ1-5; TRBD1 aligns across 7 bases. In germline, CDR1 is MNHEY, CDR2 SMNVEV (reference sequence). Losses at the gene ends were 6 bases for V and 3 bases for J; bases not matched to a gene: 5. The length of the CDR3 is 14 residues. This CDR3 is CASSQTGINQPQHF. CDR3 DNA sequence: TGTGCCAGCAGCCAGACAGGGATCAATCAGCCCCAGCATTTT.

This clonotype was counted at least ten times. V gene TRBV3-1 combines with J gene TRBJ2-3; weak D call: TRBD2 (6 bases). Germline CDR1 and CDR2: LGHDT and YNNKEL (reference sequence). V was shortened by 1 base and J by 3 bases, with 11 bases between the two germline ends. This CDR3 comprises 15 residues. CDR3 region: CASSQGGEGTDTQYF. CDR3 DNA sequence: TGTGCCAGCAGCCAAGGCGGGGAAGGGACAGATACGCAGTATTTT.

For the CDR3, the DNA is TGTGCCAGCAGCGTAGAAGCAACAGGGGGGACTGAACTGTTTTTT. Amino acids: CASSVEATGGTELFF. V is TRBV9 and J is TRBJ1-4; TRBD1 agrees at 8 bases. The CDR3 is made up of 15 amino acids. Germline CDR1 SGDLS, CDR2 YYNGEE. V shed 0 bases, J shed 12 bases, and the junction held 10 bases outside the gene matches.

This clonotype was counted a few times. The chain carries TRBV6-5 and TRBJ2-7, with 9 bases fitting TRBD1. The CDR3 runs 16 residues. The V segment lost 0 bases and the J segment 5 bases; nucleotides outside the gene matches: 8. Germline V lookup: CDR1 MNHEY, CDR2 SVGAGI. CDR3 DNA: TGTGCCAGCAGTTACTCCAGACAGGGGGGGTGGGACGAGCAGTACTTC. This gives the protein CASSYSRQGGWDEQYF.

This clonotype was counted only a few times. The V and J genes are TRBV24-1 and TRBJ2-5; D might be TRBD1 or TRBD2, each matching 5 bases. Trimming pared 6 bases from V and 0 bases from J, leaving 13 bases between. The CDR3 consists of 15 residues. Germline V gene sequence: CDR1 KGHDR, CDR2 SFDVKD. The CDR3 DNA is TGTGCCACCAGTTCGGAACGGGGCTACCAAGAGACCCAGTACTTC. Translation gives CATSSERGYQETQYF.

This clonotype was detected a few times. V usage is TRBV7-9 and J usage is TRBJ2-7, with D maybe TRBD2 (5 bases). Germline lookup yields CDR1 SEHNR and CDR2 FQNEAQ (reference sequence). The CDR3 has 15 amino acids. V lost 3 bases, J lost 2 bases, and 14 bases lay in between. The CDR3 DNA reads as TGTGCCAGCAGCTTTGGGCCTAGCCCTCCCTACGAGCAGTACTTC. It specifies CASSFGPSPPYEQYF.

This clonotype turned up a few times. V and J are TRBV20-1 and TRBJ2-2, with TRBD2 identical over 10 bases. The trim removed 6 bases at V and 5 bases at J, leaving 9 bases unmatched. Germline assignment: CDR1 DFQATT and CDR2 SNEGSKA (reference sequence). CDR3 length: 15 amino acids. For the CDR3, the DNA is TGCAGTGCACAGCCTCTAGCGGGAGTTACCGGGGAGCTGTTTTTT. The encoded protein is CSAQPLAGVTGELFF.

This clonotype occurred a few times. The chain has TRBV28 and TRBJ2-2; D is uncertain. Trimming removed 6 bases from V and 2 bases from J, with 16 bases in between. The CDR3 runs 16 residues. Germline loops: CDR1 MDHEN, CDR2 SYDVKM. The CDR3: CASRSLHSVNTGELFF. CDR3 coding DNA: TGTGCCAGCAGGTCGCTCCACAGCGTAAACACCGGGGAGCTGTTTTTT.

The chain employs TRBV11-2 and TRBJ2-2, with 10 bases aligning to TRBD2. The ends lost 4 bases at V and 5 bases at J; junction bases unmatched: 7. The CDR3 is made up of 16 amino acids. CDR1 is SGHAT and CDR2 is FQNNGV in the germline V gene. CDR3 sequence: CASSSLAGGGTGELFF. In DNA form, the CDR3 reads TGTGCCAGCAGCTCGTTAGCGGGAGGCGGGACCGGGGAGCTGTTTTTT.

This clonotype was counted many times. The V call is TRBV3-1, the J call TRBJ2-7; 9 bases line up with TRBD2. CDR3 length: 16 amino acids. The germline gives CDR1 LGHDT, CDR2 YNNKEL (reference sequence). The trim removed 0 bases at V and 5 bases at J, leaving 8 bases unmatched. The CDR3 protein is CASSQDGAGGLDEQYF. As DNA, the CDR3 is TGTGCCAGCAGCCAAGATGGCGCGGGGGGGCTGGACGAGCAGTACTTC.

This clonotype came up many times. The chain carries TRBV12-3 or TRBV12-4 and TRBJ2-3; maybe TRBD2 (6 bases). V dropped 0 bases and J dropped 0 bases, with 16 bases sitting between them. The CDR3 runs 18 residues. The CDR3 is CASSLAVVAAMSTDTQYF. The CDR3 nucleotides read TGTGCCAGCAGTTTAGCGGTGGTAGCGGCGATGAGCACAGATACGCAGTATTTT.

V gene TRBV4-3 combines with J gene TRBJ2-2, with unresolved D. Germline CDR1 and CDR2: LGHNA and YSLEER. CDR3 length: 14 residues. Trimming pared 4 bases from V and 6 bases from J, leaving 12 bases between. CDR3 nucleotides: TGCGCCAGCAGCCCAAGAGGCGGCTCCGGGGAGCTGTTTTTT. As protein: CASSPRGGSGELFF.

This clonotype occurred a few times. The chain joins TRBV7-6 to TRBJ2-3, with 9 bases lining up with TRBD2. The length of the CDR3 is 17 residues. Germline V lookup: CDR1 SGHVS, CDR2 FNYEAQ. J lost 4 bases, V lost 5 bases, and 13 bases had no gene match. CDR3 residues: CASSQPIAGESADTQYF. In DNA, the CDR3 is TGTGCCAGCAGCCAACCCATAGCGGGAGAAAGCGCAGATACGCAGTATTTT.

This clonotype has at least ten counts. The chain uses TRBV6-4 and TRBJ2-2; D is uncertain. This CDR3 region has 14 residues. The V and J ends lost 2 bases and 4 bases respectively, with 8 bases between them. CDR1 and CDR2 (germline): MRHNA, SNTAGT. The CDR3 bases are TGTGCCAGCAGTGACCTCCGCAGCACCGGGGAGCTGTTTTTT. Amino acid sequence: CASSDLRSTGELFF.

The chain links TRBV28 to TRBJ2-5; 8 bases line up with TRBD1. Germline trimming cut 4 bases from V and 3 bases from J; bases unmatched to any gene: 4. The CDR3 totals 14 residues. Per the germline V gene, CDR1 is MDHEN and CDR2 is SYDVKM. This CDR3 is CASSYLDREETQYF. The CDR3 bases are TGTGCCAGCAGTTACTTGGACAGGGAAGAGACCCAGTACTTC.

The chain links TRBV29-1 to TRBJ1-2, with D uncertain. The CDR3 is 14 amino acids. Per the germline V gene, CDR1 is SQVTM and CDR2 is ANQGSEA. V gave up 0 bases and J gave up 2 bases, with 10 bases separating them. The CDR3 protein is CSVEEIGRNYGYTF. CDR3 DNA: TGCAGCGTTGAAGAGATAGGGAGGAACTATGGCTACACCTTC.

This clonotype was seen more than once but under ten times. The chain carries TRBV19 and TRBJ1-1; D not resolved. V lost 5 bases, J lost 0 bases, and 19 bases lay in between. This CDR3 contains 17 residues. Germline CDR1 reads LNHDA; CDR2 reads SQIVND (reference sequence). CDR3 sequence reads: CASSPRVGQSMNTEAFF. The CDR3 DNA reads as TGTGCCAGTAGTCCCCGCGTAGGTCAGTCGATGAACACTGAAGCTTTCTTT.

This clonotype was recorded at least ten times. The chain is built from TRBV7-9 and TRBJ2-5; TRBD2 agrees at 9 bases. Germline CDR1 reads SEHNR; CDR2 reads FQNEAQ (reference sequence). The ends lost 0 bases at V and 2 bases at J; junction bases unmatched: 7. The CDR3 runs 17 residues. The chain's CDR3 is CASSLASALAGQETQYF. CDR3 in DNA: TGTGCCAGCAGCTTAGCCTCGGCGCTAGCGGGACAAGAGACCCAGTACTTC.